This entry is about one T cell receptor (beta chain). What it recognizes is unknown. The record originates from a study of cytomegalovirus exposure and HLA in healthy donors. Whole-study findings and limits: Three CMV-associated chains proved CMV antigen-specific in vitro. Some V segments, TRBV6-2 and TRBV6-3 among them, were indistinguishable and were therefore excluded. When analyzed later, a missense DCLRE1C variant was found to be linked to TCR beta V- and J-gene trimming.

Germline CDR1 SGDLS, CDR2 YYNGEE. V gave up 0 bases and J gave up 1 base; unmatched junction bases: 4. CDR3 length equals 16 residues. Researchers ran the PCR with 60 Vbeta and 13 Jbeta primers. Clones were sequenced by immunoSEQ multiplex PCR, and TCRdb holds only the in-frame ones, with some missing. Here the sample spans tens of thousands of clones, just over 70% being singletons. Sample: PBMCs. This chain joins TRBV9 and TRBJ2-1; 7 bases are a match to TRBD1. The receptor comes from a man between 60 and 70 years old in good health and CMV-seropositive. Written as DNA, the CDR3 is TGTGCCAGCAGCGTAGGACAGGGAAGATCCTACAATGAGCAGTTCTTC. Translating gives CASSVGQGRSYNEQFF.